The 13 T cell receptor beta chains below were found in one sample sequenced in a study of T cell responses to AZD1222 COVID-19 vaccine. Clones were sequenced by immunoSEQ multiplex PCR, and TCRdb holds only the in-frame ones, with some missing. This sample yields 100,000 to 150,000 clones, of which around 80% are seen a single time; about 25% belongs to the top ten. Sequencing was performed on peripheral blood, taken 28 days after the second AZD1222 dose. Receptors were obtained from an adult who received the AZD1222 COVID-19 vaccine.

This chain uses TRBV5-4 with TRBJ1-1, with unresolved D. V lost 0 bases, J lost 1 base, and 4 bases lay in between. The CDR3 sequence is 13 residues long. Germline V gene lookup returns CDR1 SGHNT and CDR2 YYREEE (reference sequence). The CDR3 sequence: CASSLGANTEAFF. CDR3 sequence (DNA): TGTGCCAGCAGCTTGGGGGCGAACACTGAAGCTTTCTTT.

This clone was counted once. This chain joins TRBV7-8 and TRBJ2-1; either TRBD1 or TRBD2 may fit D (6 bases each). The V gene lost 7 bases and the J gene lost 0 bases, with 16 bases spanning the gap. The CDR3 runs to 16 residues. Per the germline V gene, CDR1 is SGHVS and CDR2 is FQNEAQ. The CDR3 DNA follows: TGTGCCAGCACCACGCTAGAGGGGGGCTCCTACAATGAGCAGTTCTTC. As protein: CASTTLEGGSYNEQFF.

This chain joins TRBV7-3 and TRBJ1-6; unclear D gene. V lost 2 bases to trimming and J lost 8 bases, with 7 bases between them. Germline CDR1 reads SGHTA; CDR2 reads FQGTGA. CDR3 length equals 13 residues. The DNA for the CDR3 is TGTGCCAGCAGCTTAGGGTCTCATTCACCCCTCCACTTT. It is translated as CASSLGSHSPLHF.

This chain links TRBV11-2 with TRBJ2-7; tentatively, D is TRBD2 (5 bases). Germline CDR1 reads SGHAT; CDR2 reads FQNNGV. V was clipped by 5 bases and J by 4 bases, with 15 bases between them. This CDR3 comprises 14 residues. CDR3 nucleotides: TGTGCCAGCAGCCCCACGGCGGGTGCTTACGAGCAGTACTTC. Amino acid sequence: CASSPTAGAYEQYF.

This sequence joins TRBV5-1 and TRBJ2-1, with D perhaps TRBD1 (5 bases). The CDR3 has 15 amino acids. The V end lost 0 bases, the J end lost 7 bases, and 14 bases lay between the germline ends. The V gene's germline CDR1 is SGHRS and CDR2 YFSETQ. The CDR3 sequence is CASSLGGAPSNEQFF. CDR3 DNA sequence: TGCGCCAGCAGCTTGGGTGGGGCCCCCTCAAATGAGCAGTTCTTC.

The chain couples TRBV5-8 to TRBJ2-2; unclear D gene. V was cut by 0 bases and J by 8 bases, with 8 bases left in between. CDR1 and CDR2 from the germline V gene are SGHTS and YDEGEE. The CDR3 is made up of 13 amino acids. CDR3 loop: CASSLGAAGELFF. The CDR3 region has the DNA TGTGCCAGCAGCTTGGGGGCCGCGGGGGAGCTGTTTTTT.

Comments on this clone: The junction and the germline gene differ at one end; a read error may be behind it. The CDR3 sequence: CASSLGQGTDTQYF. The CDR3 DNA reads as TGTGCCAGCAGCTTGGGGCAGGGCACGGATACGCAGTATTTT. The V call is TRBV7-2, the J call TRBJ2-3, with D possibly being TRBD1 (5 bases). This CDR3 region has 14 residues. Germline V gene lookup returns CDR1 SGHTA and CDR2 FQGNSA. Together with reference TRBV7-2 and TRBJ2-3, the CDR3 gives the full variable domain: GAGVSQSPSNKVTEKGKDVELRCDPISGHTALYWYRQSLGQGLEFLIYFQGNSAPDKSGLPSDRFSAERTGGSVSTLTIQRTQQEDSAVYLCASSLGQGTDTQYFGPGTRLTVL.

V and J are TRBV5-8 and TRBJ1-2, with a weak D call TRBD1 (6 bases). This CDR3 has 14 amino acids. Trimming left V 7 bases short and J 3 bases short, with 16 bases between. Germline V gene data show CDR1 as SGHTS and CDR2 as YDEGEE. CDR3 nucleotide sequence: TGTGCCAGCGCCCAATACAGGGAGGACTATGGCTACACCTTC. Its protein product is CASAQYREDYGYTF.

This rearrangement joins TRBV5-8 to TRBJ1-5, with D possibly being TRBD1 (6 bases). V dropped 3 bases and J dropped 5 bases, with 12 bases sitting between them. The germline V gene has CDR1 SGHTS and CDR2 YDEGEE. The CDR3 spans 14 residues. The CDR3 sequence: CASSSGVVHQPQHF. CDR3 bases: TGTGCCAGCAGCTCAGGGGTGGTTCATCAGCCCCAGCATTTT.

The rearrangement uses TRBV5-4 and TRBJ2-3, with 7 nucleotides matching TRBD1. Germline CDR1 and CDR2: SGHNT and YYREEE (reference sequence). V lost 2 bases, J lost 9 bases, and 6 bases stayed unmatched. CDR3 size: 13 residues. CDR3 coding DNA: TGTGCCAGCAGCTTCGACAGGGATAAAACGCAGTATTTT. Translating gives CASSFDRDKTQYF.

The chain joins TRBV5-1 to TRBJ2-7; D may be TRBD1 (7 bases). Trimming removed 4 bases at V and 5 bases at J, with 16 bases between. Germline values: CDR1 SGHRS, CDR2 YFSETQ. This CDR3 has 14 amino acids. CDR3 bases: TGCGCCAGCAGCGACGCCTCAGGGGGGAACGAGCAGTACTTC. It is translated as CASSDASGGNEQYF.

The J gene is TRBJ1-4, the V gene TRBV7-2; TRBD1 matches 7 bases. Germline V gene lookup returns CDR1 SGHTA and CDR2 FQGNSA. V lost 6 bases, J lost 6 bases, and 4 bases stayed unmatched. The CDR3 totals 13 residues. The CDR3 here is CASRSGTDEKLFF. As DNA, the CDR3 is TGTGCCAGCAGGTCCGGGACAGATGAAAAACTGTTTTTT.

This clone was observed once. The rearrangement joins TRBV5-1 to TRBJ1-2; 8 nucleotides align to TRBD1. Germline assignment: CDR1 SGHRS and CDR2 YFSETQ. Trimming at V came to 4 bases and at J to 6 bases, leaving 11 bases not matched to a gene. This CDR3 is 15 amino acids long. CDR3 sequence: CASSQEGQVLDGYTF. The CDR3 DNA sequence: TGCGCCAGCAGCCAGGAGGGACAGGTCTTAGATGGCTACACCTTC.